Each of the 28 T cell receptor beta chains below was sequenced from the same sample in a study of metastatic and nonmetastatic thyroid tumors. Every patient underwent thyroid surgery untreated. TCRdb recomputed clones from the PCR reads via MiXCR. The sample lists 11,000 to 15,000 clones; 25% to 35% were seen once. The sample consisted of tumor tissue. These receptors originate from a female donor with papillary thyroid cancer or a benign thyroid nodule (not recorded which). Some clones in this sample may be carry-over from other donors' samples.

This clone is medium-sized. The V gene is TRBV19, the J gene TRBJ1-5, with unresolved D. Germline V gene lookup returns CDR1 LNHDA and CDR2 SQIVND (reference sequence). V was clipped by 6 bases and J by 0 bases, with 15 bases between them. This CDR3 is built from 16 residues. CDR3 sequence reads: CASSQRPTYSNQPQHF. The CDR3 DNA reads TGTGCCAGTAGCCAACGGCCAACCTATAGCAATCAGCCCCAGCATTTT.

This clone was recorded a few times. The chain carries TRBV24-1 and TRBJ1-2; unclear D gene. The CDR3 consists of 12 residues. Germline V gene data show CDR1 as KGHDR and CDR2 as SFDVKD. Trimming left V 2 bases short and J 0 bases short, with 0 bases between. CDR3 region: CATSDSNYGYTF. The CDR3 region has the DNA TGTGCCACCAGTGATTCTAACTATGGCTACACCTTC.

This clone ranks as medium-sized. J is TRBJ2-7 and V is TRBV3-1; no clear D. Per the germline V gene, CDR1 is LGHDT and CDR2 is YNNKEL (reference sequence). The V gene lost 0 bases and the J gene lost 2 bases, with 8 bases spanning the gap. The CDR3 totals 14 residues. The CDR3 region is CASSQDVGPYEQYF. The DNA of the CDR3 is TGTGCCAGCAGCCAAGATGTAGGGCCCTACGAGCAGTACTTC.

In this sample, this clone turned up a few times. The chain couples TRBV20-1 to TRBJ1-6; possible D gene TRBD1, 6 bases. V lost 0 bases, J lost 3 bases, and 18 bases lay in between. CDR3 length equals 18 residues. Germline V gene lookup returns CDR1 DFQATT and CDR2 SNEGSKA (reference sequence). DNA for the CDR3: TGCAGTGCTAGAGATTCCCCGGGGGGGCTGGTCTATAATTCACCCCTCCACTTT. Residues: CSARDSPGGLVYNSPLHF.

The chain couples TRBV5-1 to TRBJ2-7; 9 nucleotides agree with TRBD2. CDR1 and CDR2 from the germline V gene are SGHRS and YFSETQ. The ends lost 3 bases at V and 0 bases at J; junction bases unmatched: 1. This CDR3 is 14 amino acids long. DNA of the CDR3: TGCGCCAGCAGCTCGACTAGCGGCTCCTACGAGCAGTACTTC. Translation: CASSSTSGSYEQYF.

The rearrangement links TRBV10-3 to TRBJ2-7, with D possibly called TRBD1 or TRBD2 (5 bases each). The ends were cut back, 10 bases at V and 6 bases at J, with 10 bases in the middle. The V gene's germline CDR1 is ENHRY and CDR2 SYGVKD. There are 10 residues in the CDR3. The CDR3 sequence is CATRGVEQYF. The CDR3 region has the DNA TGTGCCACACGGGGCGTCGAGCAGTACTTC.

The genes are TRBV18 and TRBJ2-3; TRBD1 matches at 9 bases. Germline loops: CDR1 KGHSH, CDR2 LQKENI. CDR3 length equals 15 residues. With V trimmed by 6 bases and J by 7 bases, 11 bases remained unmatched. The CDR3 DNA reads TGTGCCAGCTCTCCCGGGACAGGGATCTGGAATACGCAGTATTTT. This sequence encodes CASSPGTGIWNTQYF.

This clone was counted ten times or more. V usage is TRBV3-1 and J usage is TRBJ2-1; 8 positions agree with TRBD2. The germline V gene encodes CDR1 LGHDT and CDR2 YNNKEL (reference sequence). The trim removed 0 bases at V and 7 bases at J, leaving 17 bases unmatched. This CDR3 region has 19 residues. CDR3 in amino acids: CASSQEGPRGSGTVNEQFF. Here the CDR3 DNA reads TGTGCCAGCAGCCAAGAGGGGCCCCGGGGTAGCGGGACTGTGAATGAGCAGTTCTTC.

The gene calls are TRBV19 and TRBJ2-1, with TRBD2 matching over 11 bases. Germline CDR1 LNHDA, CDR2 SQIVND (reference sequence). This CDR3 is built from 14 residues. With 6 bases clipped from V and 12 bases from J, the junction kept 10 bases outside the gene matches. CDR3 amino acids: CASSPGLADRGQFF. The DNA for the CDR3 is TGTGCCAGTAGCCCGGGACTAGCGGACCGGGGGCAGTTCTTC.

The chain recombines TRBV6-1 with TRBJ2-5; D gene unclear. Germline assignment: CDR1 MNHNS and CDR2 SASEGT. The CDR3 has 12 amino acids. V lost 6 bases and J lost 3, with 8 bases in between. CDR3 protein: CASRAAEETQYF. The CDR3 DNA reads as TGTGCCAGCAGGGCTGCAGAAGAGACCCAGTACTTC.

This clone was recorded at least ten times. The V call is TRBV15, the J call TRBJ1-1; a weak D match, TRBD1 (5 bases). Germline lookup yields CDR1 LNHNV and CDR2 YYDKDF (reference sequence). The V and J ends lost 5 bases and 12 bases respectively, with 16 bases between them. CDR3 size: 12 residues. Here the CDR3 DNA reads TGTGCCACCAGCTGGGGACCTGAGGGTCCTTTCTTT. It translates to CATSWGPEGPFF.

This clone was recorded a few times. This may come from a read error, since a much larger clone is one base off. The conserved phenylalanine or tryptophan is not found at the CDR3 terminus, so this likely reflects a read error. This chain uses TRBV25-1 with TRBJ2-3, with 8 bases lining up with TRBD2. CDR3 length: 17 amino acids. V shed 3 bases, J shed 1 base, and the junction held 9 bases outside the gene matches. Germline-derived CDR1 and CDR2 are MGHDK and SYGVNS. The CDR3 DNA is TGTGCCAGCAGTGATCCGATACTAGCGGTAGGCACAGATACGCAGTATCTT. Translated: CASSDPILAVGTDTQYL.

This clone was seen at least ten times. The CDR3 here is CASSGVRGTETQYF. For the CDR3, the DNA is TGTGCCAGCAGTGGTGTTAGGGGAACAGAGACCCAGTACTTC. The J gene is TRBJ2-5, the V gene TRBV25-1; D might be TRBD1 (5 bases). CDR3 length: 14 amino acids. V lost 4 bases and J 4 bases, leaving 13 bases between the germline ends. CDR1 MGHDK and CDR2 SYGVNS come from the germline V gene.

This clone was seen more than once but under ten times. This chain connects TRBV30 to TRBJ2-7; D is perhaps TRBD1 or TRBD2 (5 bases each). CDR1 is GTSNPN and CDR2 is SVGIG in the germline V gene (reference sequence). Trimming left V 4 bases short and J 6 bases short, with 10 bases between. The CDR3 spans 11 residues. DNA for the CDR3: TGTGCCTGGATTAATGGGGGCGAGCAGTACTTC. As protein: CAWINGGEQYF.

This clone is deemed medium-sized. The chain employs TRBV5-1 and TRBJ1-1; 7 nucleotides line up with TRBD1. This CDR3 contains 15 residues. J was trimmed by 5 bases and V by 6 bases; bases with no gene match: 13. Germline CDR1 SGHRS, CDR2 YFSETQ. In DNA, the CDR3 is TGCGCCAGCAATCCCGGGACAGTTCGGAGGACTGAAGCTTTCTTT. Encoded protein: CASNPGTVRRTEAFF.

This clone is classed as medium-sized (0.01 to 0.1%). V is TRBV5-1 and J is TRBJ2-3; 11 bases align to TRBD1. Trimming at V came to 3 bases and at J to 5 bases, leaving 2 bases not matched to a gene. Germline V gene sequence: CDR1 SGHRS, CDR2 YFSETQ. CDR3 length: 14 residues. The CDR3 here is CASSSGTGGDTQYF. The DNA of the CDR3 is TGCGCCAGCAGCTCAGGGACAGGGGGAGATACGCAGTATTTT. The complete variable domain, with remaining parts taken from reference TRBV5-1 and TRBJ2-3, reads KAGVTQTPRYLIKTRGQQVTLSCSPISGHRSVSWYQQTPGQGLQFLFEYFSETQRNKGNFPGRFSGRQFSNSRSEMNVSTLELGDSALYLCASSSGTGGDTQYFGPGTRLTVL.

This clone was observed at least ten times. The rearrangement links TRBV7-9 to TRBJ2-1; D is tentatively TRBD1 or TRBD2 (7 bases each). CDR1 SEHNR and CDR2 FQNEAQ come from the germline V gene (reference sequence). V lost 6 bases, J lost 5 bases, and 14 bases lay in between. The CDR3 covers 14 residues. CDR3 DNA sequence: TGTGCCAGCAGGCGGGCAGGGGGGGACAATGAGCAGTTCTTC. Its protein is CASRRAGGDNEQFF.

The chain recombines TRBV5-1 with TRBJ2-7, with 10 bases fitting TRBD1. Trimming took 0 bases from V and 0 from J; bases not matched to a gene: 6. CDR3 size: 17 residues. Germline values: CDR1 SGHRS, CDR2 YFSETQ. Here the CDR3 reads CASSLGSGQGSSYEQYF. In nucleotides, the CDR3 is TGCGCCAGCAGCTTGGGGTCGGGACAGGGGAGCTCCTACGAGCAGTACTTC.

This clone was recorded only once. V gene TRBV3-1 combines with J gene TRBJ2-1; no definite D call. Per the germline V gene, CDR1 is LGHDT and CDR2 is YNNKEL (reference sequence). Trimming pared 3 bases from V and 4 bases from J, leaving 4 bases between. The CDR3 loop spans 12 amino acids. The CDR3, as DNA: TGTGCCAGCAGCCACAAGTACAATGAGCAGTTCTTC. Translated, it gives CASSHKYNEQFF.

This clone was picked up a small number of times. The chain is built from TRBV6-1 and TRBJ2-1, with a weak D call TRBD2 (5 bases). This CDR3 region has 14 residues. In germline, CDR1 is MNHNS, CDR2 SASEGT. The V gene lost 6 bases and the J gene lost 0 bases, with 9 bases spanning the gap. In DNA, the CDR3 is TGTGCCAGCAGGACGGGAAGCTCCTACAATGAGCAGTTCTTC. Translation gives CASRTGSSYNEQFF.

This clone appeared many times. The rearrangement uses TRBV19 and TRBJ2-7, with D perhaps TRBD1 (6 bases). Germline V lookup: CDR1 LNHDA, CDR2 SQIVND (reference sequence). Trimming pared 4 bases from V and 2 bases from J, leaving 9 bases between. This CDR3 region has 13 residues. In DNA form, the CDR3 reads TGTGCCAGTAGTACTCAGGGGACCTACGAGCAGTACTTC. Amino acid sequence: CASSTQGTYEQYF. Based on the CDR3 plus reference TRBV19 and TRBJ2-7, the full variable domain is DGGITQSPKYLFRKEGQNVTLSCEQNLNHDAMYWYRQDPGQGLRLIYYSQIVNDFQKGDIAEGYSVSREKKESFPLTVTSAQKNPTAFYLCASSTQGTYEQYFGPGTRLTVT.

V gene TRBV19 combines with J gene TRBJ2-7, with D perhaps matching TRBD2 (5 bases). Germline lookup yields CDR1 LNHDA and CDR2 SQIVND (reference sequence). Deletions cut 4 bases from V and 2 bases from J, with 15 bases between. The CDR3 covers 15 residues. CDR3 in DNA: TGTGCCAGTAGTACGGCTAGCTATGGGACCTACGAGCAGTACTTC. This encodes CASSTASYGTYEQYF.

This sequence joins TRBV7-9 and TRBJ1-1; 7 bases map to TRBD1. The CDR3 length is 15 residues. J was trimmed by 6 bases and V by 5 bases; bases with no gene match: 12. Germline V gene data show CDR1 as SEHNR and CDR2 as FQNEAQ (reference sequence). CDR3: CASSPGGTSLPEAFF. CDR3 DNA: TGTGCCAGCAGCCCAGGGGGGACAAGTTTACCTGAAGCTTTCTTT.

The J gene is TRBJ1-5, the V gene TRBV19; weak D call: TRBD1 (6 bases). Germline assignment: CDR1 LNHDA and CDR2 SQIVND (reference sequence). This CDR3 has 13 residues. V was clipped by 6 bases and J by 6 bases, with 12 bases between them. The CDR3 protein is CASSTGYGQPQHF. CDR3 nucleotide sequence: TGTGCCAGTAGCACAGGGTACGGTCAGCCCCAGCATTTT.

This clone showed up many times. The chain couples TRBV20-1 to TRBJ2-1; the D is unclear. Per germline, CDR1 DFQATT and CDR2 SNEGSKA (reference sequence). The V end was cut by 2 bases, the J end by 5 bases, with 7 bases between. There are 12 residues in the CDR3. Here the CDR3 reads CSARRAHNEQFF. In nucleotides, the CDR3 is TGCAGTGCTAGAAGGGCTCACAATGAGCAGTTCTTC.

The sample holds many counts of this clone. This chain links TRBV30 with TRBJ2-2; TRBD1 agrees at 9 bases. In germline, CDR1 is GTSNPN, CDR2 SVGIG (reference sequence). The CDR3 contains 15 residues. V dropped 5 bases and J dropped 4; count of bases not matched to a gene: 8. The CDR3 here is CAWHFRDRVTGELFF. The DNA for the CDR3 is TGTGCCTGGCACTTCCGGGACAGGGTCACCGGGGAGCTGTTTTTT.

The rearrangement joins TRBV11-2 to TRBJ2-2; a weak D match, TRBD2 (6 bases). The CDR3 spans 16 residues. Germline V gene data show CDR1 as SGHAT and CDR2 as FQNNGV. The ends were cut back, 4 bases at V and 4 bases at J, with 16 bases in the middle. The CDR3 region has the DNA TGTGCCAGCAGCTCCAGGGTGGCGGGACCCACCGGGGAGCTGTTTTTT. Protein sequence: CASSSRVAGPTGELFF.

The rearrangement uses TRBV11-2 and TRBJ2-1, with 10 bases identical to TRBD1. Germline V lookup: CDR1 SGHAT, CDR2 FQNNGV. The ends lost 2 bases at V and 8 bases at J; junction bases unmatched: 15. This CDR3 spans 18 amino acids. Here the CDR3 DNA reads TGTGCCAGCAGCTTAATGGGAGGTGGGACAGGGGTCCCCCATGAGCAGTTCTTC. It codes for CASSLMGGGTGVPHEQFF.